This T cell receptor beta chain appears in the sequencing data of a study of blood T cell repertoires in COVID-19. Original processing notes: Amplification of reference gene primers was used by the study to estimate nucleated cell counts. Using immunoSEQ multiplex PCR, the repertoire was profiled, and TCRdb retains in-frame clones only, with some absent. That table supplies the V and J calls and clone size; D and trimming were determined from the DNA. The sample shows about 200,000 clones, 80% of them seen only once. There are 16 residues in the CDR3. Germline V gene data show CDR1 as SNHLY and CDR2 as FYNNEI. Trimming took 7 bases from V and 4 from J; bases not matched to a gene: 12. This clone was detected once.

The sequencing sample was made of peripheral blood. The chain combines TRBV2 with TRBJ2-3, with 9 bases that match TRBD1. The TCR was taken from a woman aged 70 to 79 with acute or convalescent COVID-19. CDR3 in amino acids: CASTSLGTGLPDTQYF. The CDR3 nucleotides are TGTGCCAGCACCTCTTTAGGGACAGGGCTACCAGATACGCAGTATTTT.